This entry lists 31 T cell receptor beta chains sequenced from one sample in a study of T-cell reconstitution after alpha-beta-depleted transplantation in children. Unique molecular identifiers were built into the TCRbeta library. TCRdb reanalysed the PCR reads using MiXCR and keeps one entry per CDR3 protein. The sample has over 400,000 distinct CDR3 sequences, approximately 13% seen once. The material was PBMCs from the stem cell graft donor, obtained from the stem cell graft. Receptors originate from a human donor who donated a stem cell graft to a child with combined immunodeficiency.

The rearrangement joins TRBV12-3 or TRBV12-4 to TRBJ2-2; D gene ambiguous. The CDR3 consists of 16 residues. V lost 3 bases and J lost 6, with 17 bases in between. The CDR3 loop reads CASSFPGPQSAGELFF. CDR3 DNA: TGTGCCAGCAGTTTCCCGGGTCCCCAATCCGCCGGGGAGCTGTTTTTT.

The rearrangement links TRBV7-9 to TRBJ1-1; no reliable D call. Germline CDR1 is SEHNR and CDR2 is FQNEAQ (reference sequence). With 2 bases removed from V and 8 bases from J, the gap between germline ends came to 18 bases. The CDR3 has 15 amino acids. CDR3 nucleotides: TGTGCCAGCAGCTTAAGGTCCGGATCAGGAGTGGAAGCTTTCTTT. Translated: CASSLRSGSGVEAFF.

The rearrangement links TRBV7-9 to TRBJ2-7, with 9 nucleotides matching TRBD1. The length of the CDR3 is 15 residues. Per the germline V gene, CDR1 is SEHNR and CDR2 is FQNEAQ (reference sequence). The trim removed 4 bases at V and 13 bases at J, leaving 17 bases unmatched. CDR3 protein: CASSSPGTGIEVHYF. The CDR3 DNA sequence: TGTGCCAGCAGCTCCCCGGGGACAGGGATCGAGGTGCATTACTTC. Looking up the rest from reference TRBV7-9 and TRBJ2-7 gives the full variable domain: DTGVSQNPRHKITKRGQNVTFRCDPISEHNRLYWYRQTLGQGPEFLTYFQNEAQLEKSRLLSDRFSAERPKGSFSTLEIQRTEQGDSAMYLCASSSPGTGIEVHYFGPGTRLTVT.

The chain is built from TRBV20-1 and TRBJ1-5; 7 bases are a match to TRBD1. The CDR3 totals 14 residues. Trimming cost V 6 bases and J 6 bases; bases outside gene matches: 11. Germline lookup yields CDR1 DFQATT and CDR2 SNEGSKA (reference sequence). In DNA form, the CDR3 reads TGCAGTGCCGGGGGGCAGGGGGATATTCAGCCCCAGCATTTT. This gives the protein CSAGGQGDIQPQHF.

This clonotype was picked up a small number of times. CDR3 coding DNA: TGCGCCAGCAGCTTGGGATCCGGGCCGGAGGAGGACATTCAGTACTTC. Protein sequence: CASSLGSGPEEDIQYF. This chain connects TRBV5-1 to TRBJ2-4, with D possibly being TRBD2 (5 bases). V lost 0 bases to trimming and J lost 8 bases, with 18 bases between them. The germline gives CDR1 SGHRS, CDR2 YFSETQ. This CDR3 spans 16 amino acids.

The V gene is TRBV7-9, the J gene TRBJ2-3, with D possibly being TRBD2 (5 bases). Germline CDR1 SEHNR, CDR2 FQNEAQ (reference sequence). Trimming removed 3 bases at V and 2 bases at J, with 9 bases between. The CDR3 extends over 14 amino acids. Written as DNA, the CDR3 is TGTGCCAGCAGCTTCTGGCGGGCCACAGATACGCAGTATTTT. Translated, it gives CASSFWRATDTQYF.

This clonotype was observed a few times. The chain has TRBV27 and TRBJ2-7, with D perhaps TRBD1 (6 bases). Trimming cost V 6 bases and J 3 bases, with 21 bases left between them. The CDR3 is 16 residues long. Germline lookup yields CDR1 MNHEY and CDR2 SMNVEV (reference sequence). CDR3 amino acids: CASSRSLGQSYYEQYF. The CDR3 DNA sequence: TGTGCCAGCAGCCGTTCTCTAGGACAGTCCTACTACGAGCAGTACTTC.

The rearrangement joins TRBV27 to TRBJ2-7; TRBD2 matches at 7 bases. Trimming cost V 6 bases and J 1 base; bases outside gene matches: 3. The CDR3 has 13 amino acids. In germline, CDR1 is MNHEY, CDR2 SMNVEV (reference sequence). DNA of the CDR3: TGTGCCAGCAGAGGACTAGTATCCTACGAGCAGTACTTC. This gives the protein CASRGLVSYEQYF.

This clonotype was picked up a small number of times. The rearrangement joins TRBV7-2 to TRBJ2-7; D might be TRBD1 (6 bases). This CDR3 contains 15 residues. The germline V and J ends were trimmed by 1 base and 1 base, with 11 bases remaining between them. The germline gives CDR1 SGHTA, CDR2 FQGNSA. The CDR3 protein is CASSLGPGQSYEQYF. CDR3 nucleotides: TGTGCCAGCAGCTTAGGCCCAGGACAGTCCTACGAGCAGTACTTC.

There are a few counts of this clonotype. This chain's CDR3 is CATSSPPLETQYF. CDR3 sequence (DNA): TGTGCCACCAGCAGCCCCCCGTTGGAGACCCAGTACTTC. The chain employs TRBV15 and TRBJ2-5, with no clear D. V lost 3 bases, J lost 5 bases, and 10 bases lay in between. The CDR3 length is 13 residues. CDR1 is LNHNV and CDR2 is YYDKDF in the germline V gene (reference sequence).

This clonotype was found a few times. The CDR3 loop is CASSLSGGAGGYTF. In nucleotides, the CDR3 is TGTGCCAGCAGTTTATCTGGGGGCGCGGGTGGCTACACCTTC. The rearrangement links TRBV28 to TRBJ1-2; TRBD1 might be the D (6 bases). V was pared by 1 base and J by 7 bases, with 13 bases between. Germline CDR1 reads MDHEN; CDR2 reads SYDVKM. This CDR3 region has 14 residues.

The J gene is TRBJ2-3, the V gene TRBV7-2; weak D call: TRBD2 (7 bases). The CDR3 runs 15 residues. Germline CDR1 reads SGHTA; CDR2 reads FQGNSA. Trimming cost V 3 bases and J 0 bases, with 10 bases left between them. The CDR3 bases are TGTGCCAGCAGCTTCGCGGGGGCTAGCACAGATACGCAGTATTTT. This translates into CASSFAGASTDTQYF.

This clonotype has only a few counts. This chain joins TRBV6-1 and TRBJ2-3; possible D gene TRBD2, 6 bases. This CDR3 contains 17 residues. Trimming took 4 bases from V and 2 from J, leaving 19 bases between them. Germline CDR1 is MNHNS and CDR2 is SASEGT. CDR3 sequence reads: CASSVPGGSSYTDTQYF. The CDR3 DNA follows: TGTGCCAGCAGTGTCCCCGGGGGTAGTTCGTACACAGATACGCAGTATTTT.

This clonotype was counted many times. The chain employs TRBV12-3 or TRBV12-4 and TRBJ2-1; D assignment may be TRBD1 or TRBD2 (5 bases each). The CDR3 covers 12 residues. The V gene lost 10 bases and the J gene lost 9 bases, with 16 bases spanning the gap. The CDR3 here is CATQGSGFEQFF. CDR3 bases: TGTGCCACCCAGGGATCGGGATTTGAGCAGTTCTTC.

This clonotype was seen ten or more times. V is TRBV5-1 and J is TRBJ2-7; D unclear. The V gene's germline CDR1 is SGHRS and CDR2 YFSETQ. The CDR3 is 13 amino acids. V lost 1 base and J 6 bases, leaving 11 bases between the germline ends. For the CDR3, the DNA is TGCGCCAGCAGCTTGTGGTCCGGGTCCGAGCAGTACTTC. Residues: CASSLWSGSEQYF.

A few counts support this clonotype. DNA of the CDR3: TGCAGTGCTAGAACAGGGGGCGTTAGGGCTTTCTTT. Protein: CSARTGGVRAFF. The chain combines TRBV20-1 with TRBJ1-1, with 9 positions matching TRBD1. This CDR3 comprises 12 residues. The V gene's germline CDR1 is DFQATT and CDR2 SNEGSKA (reference sequence). V lost 2 bases and J lost 11; bases outside the gene matches: 6.

This clonotype was seen only a few times. The rearrangement joins TRBV3-1 to TRBJ2-3; weak D call: TRBD2 (6 bases). The CDR3 is 16 amino acids. Germline loops: CDR1 LGHDT, CDR2 YNNKEL (reference sequence). V shed 2 bases and J shed 4 bases, with 16 bases lying between them. The CDR3: CASSQNTGRNADTQYF. The CDR3 nucleotides read TGTGCCAGCAGCCAAAATACGGGGAGGAACGCAGATACGCAGTATTTT.

This clonotype was recorded a few times. This chain links TRBV20-1 with TRBJ2-2; TRBD2 matches 9 bases. There are 15 residues in the CDR3. Unmatched junction bases numbered 0, after V lost 0 bases and J lost 1 base. The germline CDR1 and CDR2 sequences are DFQATT and SNEGSKA (reference sequence). CDR3 sequence reads: CSARERGGNTGELFF. The CDR3 nucleotides are TGCAGTGCTAGAGAGCGGGGGGGGAACACCGGGGAGCTGTTTTTT.

The rearrangement uses TRBV3-1 and TRBJ2-5; 10 nucleotides line up with TRBD2. From germline, CDR1 is LGHDT and CDR2 YNNKEL (reference sequence). Germline trimming cut 0 bases from V and 5 bases from J; bases unmatched to any gene: 6. CDR3 length equals 16 residues. CDR3 protein: CASSQDSSGGPETQYF. CDR3 DNA: TGTGCCAGCAGCCAAGACTCTAGCGGGGGCCCCGAGACCCAGTACTTC.

This clonotype was counted at least ten times. CDR3: CASSSPGQPYEQYF. CDR3 nucleotides: TGTGCCAGCAGCTCACCGGGACAGCCCTACGAGCAGTACTTC. The rearrangement uses TRBV7-9 and TRBJ2-7, with TRBD1 identical over 7 bases. The germline gives CDR1 SEHNR, CDR2 FQNEAQ (reference sequence). The V segment lost 4 bases and the J segment 2 bases; nucleotides outside the gene matches: 5. This CDR3 comprises 14 residues.

This clonotype has at least ten counts. The chain recombines TRBV25-1 with TRBJ2-7; TRBD1 agrees at 11 bases. The CDR3 is 15 residues long. Germline trimming cut 1 base from V and 4 bases from J; bases unmatched to any gene: 3. CDR1 is MGHDK, CDR2 SYGVNS, per germline. The CDR3 is CASSEFGTGGYEQYF. The CDR3 DNA sequence: TGTGCCAGCAGTGAATTCGGGACAGGGGGGTACGAGCAGTACTTC.

This clonotype was seen a few times. The chain joins TRBV6-5 to TRBJ2-1; 7 bases are a match to TRBD2. The germline CDR1 and CDR2 sequences are MNHEY and SVGAGI. V gave up 4 bases and J gave up 3 bases; unmatched junction bases: 15. This CDR3 comprises 18 residues. This CDR3 reads CASSSPFGRAGHYNEQFF. The CDR3 region has the DNA TGTGCCAGCAGTTCTCCATTCGGTCGAGCGGGGCACTACAATGAGCAGTTCTTC.

The chain joins TRBV2 to TRBJ2-3; TRBD2 matches 9 bases. CDR3 size: 14 residues. With V trimmed by 6 bases and J by 7 bases, 8 bases remained unmatched. Germline lookup yields CDR1 SNHLY and CDR2 FYNNEI. CDR3 sequence: CASRGEAGGYTQYF. The CDR3 DNA is TGTGCCAGCAGAGGGGAAGCGGGGGGATATACGCAGTATTTT.

This clonotype came up a few times. V is TRBV7-2 and J is TRBJ2-3, with TRBD2 matching 7 bases. There are 17 residues in the CDR3. CDR1 and CDR2 (germline): SGHTA, FQGNSA. Trimming at V came to 5 bases and at J to 1 base, leaving 12 bases not matched to a gene. The CDR3 sequence: CASSPTGAGVGTDTQYF. DNA of the CDR3: TGTGCCAGCAGCCCTACCGGGGCGGGAGTTGGCACAGATACGCAGTATTTT. The full variable domain, with the rest looked up from reference TRBV7-2 and TRBJ2-3, is GAGVSQSPSNKVTEKGKDVELRCDPISGHTALYWYRQSLGQGLEFLIYFQGNSAPDKSGLPSDRFSAERTGGSVSTLTIQRTQQEDSAVYLCASSPTGAGVGTDTQYFGPGTRLTVL.

The V gene is TRBV29-1, the J gene TRBJ2-1; D call uncertain. V was clipped by 4 bases and J by 1 base, with 23 bases between them. CDR3 length: 18 amino acids. Germline CDR1 and CDR2: SQVTM and ANQGSEA. In DNA, the CDR3 is TGCAGCGTTGTTCCCTTCCCTCGACCGCCCGGGTCCTACAATGAGCAGTTCTTC. Encoded protein: CSVVPFPRPPGSYNEQFF.

This clonotype was seen more than once but under ten times. The gene calls are TRBV18 and TRBJ2-5, with D unclear. The CDR3 consists of 13 residues. Germline lookup yields CDR1 KGHSH and CDR2 LQKENI. V shed 0 bases and J shed 5 bases, with 7 bases lying between them. The CDR3 DNA is TGTGCCAGCTCACCACCGGTGAAGGAGACCCAGTACTTC. Its translation: CASSPPVKETQYF.

In its sample, this clonotype was seen many times. The chain employs TRBV12-3 or TRBV12-4 and TRBJ1-1; 9 bases align to TRBD1. The trim removed 6 bases at V and 3 bases at J, leaving 11 bases unmatched. This CDR3 is built from 16 residues. CDR3 nucleotide sequence: TGTGCCAGCAGCCGGGGACAGGGTATGGTCGACACTGAAGCTTTCTTT. Its translation is CASSRGQGMVDTEAFF.

There are many counts of this clonotype. The germline gene is not matched at one end of the junction; a read error may be the cause. This rearrangement joins TRBV7-7 to TRBJ1-5; TRBD1 is a possible D gene (6 bases). The germline CDR1 and CDR2 sequences are SSHAT and FNYEAQ (reference sequence). This CDR3 has 13 amino acids. The CDR3 sequence: CASSLEQGQPQHF. CDR3 DNA: TGTGCTAGCAGCTTAGAACAGGGACAGCCCCAGCATTTT.

V is TRBV12-3 or TRBV12-4 and J is TRBJ2-7; D possibly matches TRBD1 or TRBD2 (5 bases each). Trimming took 3 bases from V and 6 from J, leaving 15 bases between them. The CDR3 has 14 amino acids. The DNA of the CDR3 is TGTGCCAGCAGTTTCGGGTGGGGCGCGGGCGAGCAGTACTTC. Encoded protein: CASSFGWGAGEQYF.

This clonotype has only a few counts. The rearrangement links TRBV15 to TRBJ2-3; TRBD1 agrees at 7 bases. The germline V gene encodes CDR1 LNHNV and CDR2 YYDKDF (reference sequence). With V trimmed by 0 bases and J by 6 bases, 6 bases remained unmatched. The CDR3 contains 15 residues. This CDR3 reads CATSREGQPMDTQYF. CDR3 DNA: TGTGCCACCAGCAGAGAGGGACAGCCCATGGATACGCAGTATTTT.

This clonotype was observed a few times. The rearrangement joins TRBV20-1 to TRBJ2-7; 8 bases align to TRBD1. This CDR3 is 13 amino acids long. The germline gives CDR1 DFQATT, CDR2 SNEGSKA (reference sequence). With V trimmed by 7 bases and J by 0 bases, 5 bases remained unmatched. As DNA, the CDR3 is TGCAGTGGATGGGGACAGGACTCCTACGAGCAGTACTTC. Encoded protein: CSGWGQDSYEQYF.